This T cell receptor beta chain was recovered during a study of shared clonotypes between healthy human individuals (dated by TCRdb to between 2020 and 2021). Regarding the research as a whole: A couple of women and a few men aged 18 to 49 years were included in the cohort. Per donor, three plates each were used for CD4 naive and CD4 memory, two for CD8 naive, and one for CD8 memory. Blood TCR repertoires of 5 or 6 healthy adults were deeply sequenced to estimate repertoire size and the extent of clonotype sharing between individuals. Different laboratories and diverse techniques were used to prepare libraries and sequence TCR repertoires, to increase sequencing depth and limit assay-specific biases. Leukapheresis yielded between about 0.94 and 8.9 billion PBMCs per donor.

Using the deep immunoSEQ assay, multiplex PCR amplified TCR CDR3 regions from genomic DNA. Extracted genomic DNA from each cell subset was spread evenly across all wells of several immunoSEQ 96-well plates, with each plate serving as a replicate. For sorted subsets, approximately 210 ng genomic DNA, equal to some 30,000 T cell genomes, was loaded into each replicate PCR. The purified libraries were quantified using a Qubit 3.0 fluorometer, sized with a Bioanalyzer 2100, and then quantified again using the KAPA Library Quantification kit. Every immunoSEQ 96-well plate was sequenced on a separate single-read 150-cycle Illumina NextSeq 550 flow cell. For the original study's pipeline: The immunoSEQ output contained only junctional sequences without quality scores, so filtering could not match that applied to full-length reads. To assign V/J genes and CDR3, sequences were annotated against IMGT germline references using PyIR, a Python wrapper for IgBLAST v1.9. Reads with weak V/J assignments (E-value above 1e-6), missing CDR3, stop codons, out-of-frame junctions, or ambiguous translated residues were removed. V3J clonotypes were defined as sequences sharing an identical inferred V gene, J gene, and CDR3 amino acid sequence. To compute the percentage overlap between repertoires, the number of shared unique clonotypes was divided by the size of the smaller repertoire. Richness of each repertoire was evaluated using RTK rarefaction, the Chao1 estimator, and Recon v2.1 estimates of unobserved clonotypes. For all TCRbeta clonotypes obtained by the gDNA method from a few donors, generation probabilities were computed with OLGA. The table was pulled from immuneACCESS by TCRdb, which kept in-frame rearrangements only. Such tables lose some clones; where checked, under half of the loss comes from unresolved V genes, and the rest has no known cause. From that table come the V and J calls and clone size; the DNA was used to work out D and trimming. In all, the sample holds some 580,000 clones, and roughly 98% of those were seen once. 0.3% to 0.35% of the sample belongs to the ten largest clones.

Overall study outcomes, separate from this receptor: Sampling was restricted to blood, and TCR repertoires in tissues likely differ from the TCR repertoires found in blood. Even with the large sequencing depth, rarefaction of the sorted-subset datasets indicated that sequencing was incomplete. When four donors were compared, the shared fraction of clonotypes was about 5.4% for naive CD4, less than 4% for naive CD8, more than 2% for memory CD4, and roughly 0.43% for memory CD8. Naive subsets generally had larger estimated clonotype richness than memory subsets did. Because the study included only a small number of donors, the genetic and exposure-history diversity represented was limited. Pairwise subsampling indicated that sequencing depth was expected to affect the degree of clonotype sharing among donors. Clonotypes shared by all four sorted-subset donors showed higher generation probabilities than non-shared clonotypes.

The count of this clone is one. Its target antigen remains unknown. No much larger clone is present one base from it, and per-base qualities are unavailable. CDR1 is given as MNHEY and CDR2 as SMNVEV, both from the germline V gene (reference sequence). Between the V and J ends, shortened by 2 bases and 1 base respectively, the junction contains 8 bases. Measured from the cysteine to the phenylalanine, the CDR3 is 14 residues long. This entry keeps only the CDR3 DNA: 42 bases, framed from base 1. CD8 naive samples consisted of CD45RO-negative cells that were positively selected for CCR7, yielding a CD45RA+CCR7+ population without TemRA cells. The donors were healthy, HIV-negative adults with no recently reported acute infections or vaccinations. All donors were Caucasian adults living in Nashville, Tennessee, USA. Blood was obtained by leukapheresis, after which PBMCs were separated by Ficoll-Histopaque density gradient centrifugation and cryopreserved in liquid nitrogen vapor phase. Analytical flow cytometry was used to check the purity and quantity of each magnetically sorted T cell population. Each sorted fraction had its genomic DNA isolated and then quantified by UV absorbance on a Nanodrop 2000c.

The TCR originated in a man aged 25 to 40 in good health. The specimen sequenced was naive CD8+ T cells sorted from blood. This sample's cell subset or site label indicates: CD45RA+CCR7+. The chain is assembled from TRBV27 and TRBJ2-5, with no reliable assignment of the D segment. The nucleotide sequence is TGTGCCAGCAGTTTAGGTGGGCCCCAAGAGACCCAGTACTTC. It is translated as CASSLGGPQETQYF.